This TCR beta chain was found in a study of molecular identifiers for immune sequencing clone quantification. For naive CD8 T cells, sorting used the CD8+CD4-CCR7+CD45RA+ phenotype. TCRdb itself ran the PCR reads through MiXCR, one entry per CDR3 protein. The profile shows approximately 9,000 distinct CDR3 sequences, 13% to 15% of them singletons. By frequency in the sample, this clonotype is medium-sized. Antigen unknown. The CDR3 totals 15 residues. Germline values: CDR1 DFQATT, CDR2 SNEGSKA (reference sequence). V was clipped by 2 bases and J by 7 bases, with 21 bases between them. General observations from the study: Naive cells had under 1% of molecules in clones above 20 RNA copies, effectors over 98%.

The origin of this receptor is a human donor in good health. Some libraries in this study had Jurkat cell RNA spiked in. Source material: naive CD8+ T cells from blood, with Jurkat cell RNA spiked in. The subset was: FACS-sorted CD8+CD4-CCR7+CD45RA+ naive T cells. The V gene is TRBV20-1, the J gene TRBJ2-7; tentatively, D is TRBD1 or TRBD2 (5 bases each). CDR3 protein: CSARTRYGALGEQYF. The CDR3 coding sequence is TGCAGTGCTAGAACCCGATACGGGGCCCTGGGGGAGCAGTACTTC.